The next 23 T cell receptor beta chains were all read from a single sample in a study of identifying expanded T cells in peripheral blood. Here immunoSEQ multiplex PCR was the method, and the copy in TCRdb shows in-frame clones only, minus some. The table records roughly 61,000 clones, approximately 90% of them present only once. The sequencing input was blood. These TCRs come from a person aged 18 to 75 in good health.

The chain links TRBV18 to TRBJ2-7, with 7 bases aligning to TRBD2. The CDR3 consists of 14 residues. Germline V gene lookup returns CDR1 KGHSH and CDR2 LQKENI. The J segment lost 2 bases and the V segment lost 3 bases, leaving 4 bases of the junction unmatched. The CDR3 DNA sequence: TGTGCCAGCTCACCTTTGGGAGGGCCCTACGAGCAGTACTTC. It codes for CASSPLGGPYEQYF.

The chain carries TRBV27 and TRBJ1-6, with 10 bases aligning to TRBD1. Germline-derived CDR1 and CDR2 are MNHEY and SMNVEV (reference sequence). The CDR3 runs to 16 residues. V shed 5 bases and J 8 bases; nucleotides not matched to a gene: 9. The CDR3 protein is CASSPTGGRVYSPLHF. The CDR3 nucleotides read TGTGCCAGCAGTCCGACAGGGGGCCGGGTTTATTCACCCCTCCACTTT.

The genes are TRBV5-6 and TRBJ2-1, with TRBD1 matching over 7 bases. Germline CDR1 is SGHDT and CDR2 is YYEEEE. V lost 4 bases and J lost 4; bases outside the gene matches: 8. The CDR3 has 15 residues. CDR3 nucleotides: TGTGCCAGCAGCACTACAGGGGCTCCATACAATGAGCAGTTCTTC. Its protein product is CASSTTGAPYNEQFF.

V usage is TRBV19 and J usage is TRBJ1-2; 7 positions agree with TRBD1. The germline V gene encodes CDR1 LNHDA and CDR2 SQIVND (reference sequence). The CDR3 covers 12 residues. J gave up 8 bases and V 6 bases, and 6 bases lay outside the gene matches. Here the CDR3 DNA reads TGTGCCAGTAGCCTGGACAGGTTGGGCTACACCTTC. It codes for CASSLDRLGYTF.

V is TRBV5-6 and J is TRBJ1-1; D remains ambiguous. The CDR3 is 14 amino acids. Trimming left V 0 bases short and J 3 bases short, with 9 bases between. Germline CDR1 SGHDT, CDR2 YYEEEE. CDR3 sequence reads: CASSLGRPDTEAFF. The CDR3 DNA sequence: TGTGCCAGCAGCTTGGGAAGACCTGACACTGAAGCTTTCTTT.

V usage is TRBV25-1 and J usage is TRBJ1-1, with a possible D match to TRBD1 (5 bases). The CDR3 length is 13 residues. Germline V gene lookup returns CDR1 MGHDK and CDR2 SYGVNS. The V gene lost 1 base and the J gene lost 4 bases, with 7 bases spanning the gap. The CDR3 bases are TGTGCCAGCAGTGAATTTGGGGGCACTGAAGCTTTCTTT. Translated: CASSEFGGTEAFF.

J is TRBJ1-2 and V is TRBV19; TRBD1 matches 8 bases. The CDR3 sequence is 15 residues long. V trimming: 11 bases; J trimming: 9 bases; junction bases outside the gene matches: 20. The germline V gene encodes CDR1 LNHDA and CDR2 SQIVND (reference sequence). CDR3 loop: CASAQGTGTLMSYTF. In DNA, the CDR3 is TGTGCCTCAGCTCAAGGGACAGGAACCCTTATGAGCTACACCTTC.

The CDR3 protein is CASSPRVSVDTQYF. Written as DNA, the CDR3 is TGTGCCAGCAGCCCCCGGGTCAGCGTAGATACGCAGTATTTT. The chain combines TRBV7-9 with TRBJ2-3, with unresolved D. There are 14 residues in the CDR3. Germline lookup yields CDR1 SEHNR and CDR2 FQNEAQ (reference sequence). V lost 5 bases and J lost 5, with 14 bases in between.

This clone was recorded once. This chain links TRBV18 with TRBJ1-1; D not certain. The CDR3 sequence is 13 residues long. The germline V gene encodes CDR1 KGHSH and CDR2 LQKENI. The ends were cut back, 3 bases at V and 1 base at J, with 6 bases in the middle. CDR3 nucleotides: TGTGCCAGCTCACCGAACGCGAACACTGAAGCTTTCTTT. Its translation: CASSPNANTEAFF. Full variable domain (rest looked up from reference TRBV18 and TRBJ1-1): NAGVMQNPRHLVRRRGQEARLRCSPMKGHSHVYWYRQLPEEGLKFMVYLQKENIIDESGMPKERFSAEFPKEGPSILRIQQVVRGDSAAYFCASSPNANTEAFFGQGTRLTVV.

The chain employs TRBV6-5 and TRBJ1-6; D remains ambiguous. The germline V gene encodes CDR1 MNHEY and CDR2 SVGAGI. The CDR3 sequence is 12 residues long. V shed 6 bases and J shed 7 bases, with 7 bases lying between them. Written as DNA, the CDR3 is TGTGCCAGCAGGAGTGGGAATTCACCCCTCCACTTT. This codes for CASRSGNSPLHF.

This clone is a singleton in its sample. The CDR3 DNA reads TGTGCCAGCAGGAAAAGCGGGGCGAACACCGGGGAGCTGTTTTTT. This encodes CASRKSGANTGELFF. The chain recombines TRBV11-2 with TRBJ2-2, with TRBD2 identical over 7 bases. The V segment lost 6 bases and the J segment 0 bases; nucleotides outside the gene matches: 4. This CDR3 comprises 15 residues. Germline V gene lookup returns CDR1 SGHAT and CDR2 FQNNGV.

The V and J genes are TRBV12-5 and TRBJ1-5; tentative D call: TRBD1 (6 bases). The CDR3 is made up of 14 amino acids. Germline V lookup: CDR1 LGHNT, CDR2 FRNRAP. V was pared by 7 bases and J by 5 bases, with 15 bases between. Written as DNA, the CDR3 is TGTGCTAGTGCCATAGGGGGAAGGTATCAGCCCCAGCATTTT. It yields the protein CASAIGGRYQPQHF.

The rearrangement joins TRBV13 to TRBJ2-2; TRBD2 might be the D (6 bases). The germline V gene encodes CDR1 PRHDT and CDR2 FYEKMQ (reference sequence). The CDR3 consists of 15 residues. V was clipped by 4 bases and J by 4 bases, with 13 bases between them. CDR3 in amino acids: CASSSRTISTGELFF. CDR3 DNA sequence: TGTGCCAGCAGCTCCCGGACTATCTCCACCGGGGAGCTGTTTTTT.

This chain links TRBV18 with TRBJ2-2; maybe TRBD1 (5 bases). Germline loops: CDR1 KGHSH, CDR2 LQKENI. This CDR3 is built from 17 residues. The V and J ends lost 2 bases and 5 bases respectively, with 18 bases between them. Here the CDR3 DNA reads TGTGCCAGCTCACCATTTGCCCCAGGGTTCGGAACCGGGGAGCTGTTTTTT. Translation gives CASSPFAPGFGTGELFF.

The rearrangement uses TRBV11-2 and TRBJ2-1; 10 bases line up with TRBD2. Germline V gives CDR1 SGHAT, CDR2 FQNNGV. There are 15 residues in the CDR3. Unmatched junction bases numbered 7, after V lost 2 bases and J lost 9 bases. CDR3 sequence: CASSLLASGGGEQFF. CDR3 in DNA: TGTGCCAGCAGCTTATTGGCTAGCGGGGGCGGTGAGCAGTTCTTC.

A single count supports this clone. The J gene is TRBJ2-1, the V gene TRBV27; 10 bases align to TRBD1. V dropped 1 base and J dropped 2; count of bases not matched to a gene: 2. The CDR3 spans 16 residues. CDR1 and CDR2 (germline): MNHEY, SMNVEV (reference sequence). The CDR3 loop is CASSLLGTGAYNEQFF. CDR3 DNA: TGTGCCAGCAGTTTATTGGGGACAGGGGCCTACAATGAGCAGTTCTTC.

The chain recombines TRBV4-2 with TRBJ2-3, with D hard to call. The CDR3 is made up of 14 amino acids. CDR1 and CDR2 from the germline V gene are LGHNA and YNFKEQ. V gave up 1 base and J gave up 9 bases, with 14 bases separating them. CDR3 coding DNA: TGTGCCAGCAGCCAAGTATCTATTGAGGACACGCAGTATTTT. It yields the protein CASSQVSIEDTQYF.

The rearrangement joins TRBV28 to TRBJ1-5; D perhaps matches TRBD1 (5 bases). The germline V gene has CDR1 MDHEN and CDR2 SYDVKM. This CDR3 is 18 amino acids long. Trimming removed 7 bases at V and 0 bases at J, with 22 bases between. The DNA of the CDR3 is TGTGCCAGCACCTCGTCGATGGGGGGAGGTCTTAGCAATCAGCCCCAGCATTTT. Encoded protein: CASTSSMGGGLSNQPQHF.

Remarks on this clone: A read error may account for a junction end that differs from germline. V usage is TRBV18 and J usage is TRBJ2-7; D may be TRBD1 (6 bases). This CDR3 comprises 12 residues. CDR1 KGHSH and CDR2 LQKENI come from the germline V gene. The CDR3 coding sequence is TGTGCCAGCTCACCACCCTCCGGGGCAGGGGAATTC. It translates to CASSPPSGAGEF.

A single count supports this clone. This rearrangement joins TRBV27 to TRBJ1-1; the match to TRBD1 covers 10 bases. Germline values: CDR1 MNHEY, CDR2 SMNVEV (reference sequence). Trimming cost V 3 bases and J 0 bases; bases outside gene matches: 1. This CDR3 comprises 15 residues. DNA of the CDR3: TGTGCCAGCAGTTTGACAGGGGGCCTGAACACTGAAGCTTTCTTT. Translation: CASSLTGGLNTEAFF.

The chain couples TRBV19 to TRBJ2-7; 8 bases match TRBD1. CDR1 LNHDA and CDR2 SQIVND come from the germline V gene (reference sequence). V lost 9 bases and J lost 4; bases outside the gene matches: 11. The CDR3 consists of 14 residues. The CDR3 here is CASSNRGNIYEQYF. The CDR3 coding sequence is TGTGCCAGCTCCAACAGGGGGAATATTTACGAGCAGTACTTC.

The chain has TRBV27 and TRBJ2-3; no clear D gene. Germline V CDR1 and CDR2: MNHEY, SMNVEV (reference sequence). The CDR3 is 14 residues long. The V end lost 2 bases, the J end lost 6 bases, and 12 bases lay between the germline ends. In nucleotides, the CDR3 is TGTGCCAGCAGTTTAAGGACCCCGTTGGATACGCAGTATTTT. The encoded protein is CASSLRTPLDTQYF.

The chain links TRBV6-1 to TRBJ2-5, with a weak D call TRBD2 (6 bases). Germline V gene data show CDR1 as MNHNS and CDR2 as SASEGT. Trimming pared 4 bases from V and 1 base from J, leaving 10 bases between. The CDR3 spans 14 residues. In DNA form, the CDR3 reads TGTGCCAGCAGTGCGATGGGACTCCAAGAGACCCAGTACTTC. Protein: CASSAMGLQETQYF.